The rows below give T cell receptor beta chains drawn from one sample of a study of blood T cell repertoires in COVID-19. Clones were read by immunoSEQ multiplex PCR, and TCRdb kept only the in-frame ones, dropping some. The table lists roughly 410,000 clones, over 75% of them singletons. The specimen was peripheral blood. Source of these receptors: a woman between 40 and 55 years old with COVID-19, enrolled during active disease. The CDR3 runs from the conserved cysteine through the conserved F or W. The D gene is left open where the match is weak. Rows give clone size only sometimes, using once, few, many, or a class for an expanded clone.

TRBV28	TRBJ1-1	NA	few	CASSPPPGSENTEAFF	TGTGCCAGCAGTCCCCCTCCGGGGTCAGAGAACACTGAAGCTTTCTTT
TRBV30	TRBJ2-3	TRBD2	NA	CAWSSLAGVPYSSTDTQYF	TGTGCCTGGAGTTCTCTAGCGGGGGTTCCCTACTCTAGCACAGATACGCAGTATTTT
TRBV15	TRBJ1-1	NA	once	CATSRVAGPNTEAFF	TGTGCCACCAGCAGAGTGGCAGGGCCGAACACTGAAGCTTTCTTT
TRBV6-2/TRBV6-3	TRBJ1-2	TRBD1	NA	CASSYSKNGTGLDYGYTF	TGTGCCAGCAGTTACTCGAAGAACGGGACAGGGTTGGACTATGGCTACACCTTC
TRBV12-3/TRBV12-4	TRBJ1-5	TRBD1	NA	CASSRTGAQPQHF	TGTGCCAGCAGTCGGACAGGCGCGCAGCCCCAGCATTTT
TRBV18	TRBJ1-6	NA	NA	CASSPRDKPLHF	TGTGCCAGCTCACCACGGGACAAACCCCTCCACTTT
TRBV19	TRBJ1-1	NA	NA	CASRQRTMNTEAFF	TGTGCCAGCCGACAGCGGACTATGAACACTGAAGCTTTCTTT
TRBV5-1	TRBJ1-1	NA	NA	CASSDQNSQAIEAFF	TGCGCCAGCAGCGATCAAAATAGTCAGGCGATAGAAGCTTTCTTT
TRBV4-3	TRBJ2-2	TRBD2	once	CASSQGVAGGLWELFF	TGCGCCAGCAGCCAAGGGGTGGCGGGGGGCCTATGGGAGCTGTTTTTT
TRBV6-2/TRBV6-3	TRBJ1-4	NA	NA	CASSWGVGLFF	TGTGCCAGCAGTTGGGGGGTCGGACTGTTTTTT
TRBV6-2/TRBV6-3	TRBJ1-1	NA	once	CASSYVGRANTEAFF	TGTGCCAGCAGTTACGTCGGCAGGGCGAACACTGAAGCTTTCTTT
TRBV30	TRBJ1-2	NA	NA	CAWKGRWLFENYGYTF	TGTGCCTGGAAAGGCAGGTGGCTATTTGAGAACTATGGCTACACCTTC
TRBV12-3/TRBV12-4	TRBJ1-2	NA	NA	CASSLLDGYTF	TGTGCCAGCAGTTTATTAGATGGCTACACCTTC
TRBV7-9	TRBJ2-7	TRBD2	NA	CASSFPREGNEQYF	TGTGCCAGCAGCTTCCCCAGGGAGGGTAACGAGCAGTACTTC
TRBV30	TRBJ1-5	NA	NA	CAWSDGLHQPQHF	TGTGCCTGGAGTGATGGGCTCCATCAGCCCCAGCATTTT
TRBV19	TRBJ2-1	TRBD2	NA	CASRLAGGPRSYGTGEQFF	TGTGCCAGTAGACTAGCGGGAGGGCCGCGTTCCTACGGGACAGGAGAGCAGTTCTTC
TRBV28	TRBJ2-7	NA	NA	CASSSVYEQYF	TGTGCCAGCAGTTCCGTCTACGAGCAGTACTTC
TRBV6-1	TRBJ2-3	TRBD2	once	CASSEGGTRDTQYF	TGTGCCAGCAGTGAGGGGGGGACTAGAGATACGCAGTATTTT
TRBV2	TRBJ2-3	TRBD2	NA	CASSAGGRVQDTQYF	TGTGCCAGCAGTGCGGGGGGGAGAGTCCAAGATACGCAGTATTTT
TRBV27	TRBJ2-5	TRBD1	NA	CASSPGQGGSVETQYF	TGTGCCAGCAGTCCGGGACAGGGGGGGAGTGTGGAGACCCAGTACTTC
TRBV3-1/TRBV3-2	TRBJ2-7	TRBD1	NA	CASSPTGGGSYEQYF	TGTGCCAGCAGCCCGACAGGGGGCGGATCCTACGAGCAGTACTTC
TRBV7-3	TRBJ1-1	TRBD1	few	CASSYRGDTEAFF	TGTGCCAGCAGTTACAGGGGAGACACTGAAGCTTTCTTT
TRBV27	TRBJ2-7	NA	NA	CASRVDPGTYEQYF	TGTGCCAGCAGGGTAGATCCGGGTACCTACGAGCAGTACTTC
TRBV6-4	TRBJ2-7	TRBD2	NA	CASRDPGLAGFHRYEQYF	TGTGCCAGCAGAGATCCGGGACTAGCGGGCTTCCATCGCTACGAGCAGTACTTC
TRBV6-6	TRBJ2-7	TRBD2	NA	CASSYSSTGTREQYF	TGTGCCAGCAGTTACTCGAGTACGGGGACTAGGGAGCAGTACTTC
TRBV28	TRBJ1-6	NA	NA	CASSLYVTYNSPLHF	TGTGCCAGCAGTTTATACGTCACTTATAATTCACCCCTCCACTTT
TRBV21-1	TRBJ2-3	NA	NA	CASSLASCGDTQYF	TGTGCCAGCAGCCTAGCGTCATGTGGGGATACGCAGTATTTT
TRBV15	TRBJ1-5	TRBD1	NA	CATSRDIGTGAGQPQHF	TGTGCCACCAGCAGAGATATTGGGACAGGGGCCGGTCAGCCCCAGCATTTT
TRBV25-1	TRBJ2-4	NA	NA	CASSVRQAKNIQYF	TGTGCCAGCAGTGTGAGGCAGGCCAAAAACATTCAGTACTTC
TRBV5-1	TRBJ2-7	NA	NA	CASSPELGGNYEQYF	TGCGCCAGCAGCCCGGAACTGGGGGGAAATTACGAGCAGTACTTC
TRBV27	TRBJ2-3	TRBD1	NA	CASSMTGIPTDTQYF	TGTGCCAGCAGTATGACAGGGATTCCCACAGATACGCAGTATTTT
TRBV6-5	TRBJ1-6	NA	NA	CASSPLNSPLHF	TGTGCCAGCAGCCCCTTAAATTCACCCCTCCACTTT
TRBV15	TRBJ2-2	NA	NA	CATSRRAGLGGELFF	TGTGCCACCAGCAGAAGAGCAGGGCTTGGCGGGGAGCTGTTTTTT
TRBV18	TRBJ1-4	NA	NA	CASSPPRGDNATNEKLFF	TGTGCCAGCTCACCACCGCGGGGAGATAATGCAACTAATGAAAAACTGTTTTTT
TRBV27	TRBJ1-2	NA	NA	CASSHLTTGNYGYTF	TGTGCCAGCAGTCACCTAACTACAGGGAACTATGGCTACACCTTC
TRBV19	TRBJ2-5	NA	NA	CASRIDQGRETQYF	TGTGCCAGTAGGATCGATCAGGGTAGGGAGACCCAGTACTTC
TRBV18	TRBJ2-7	TRBD2	NA	CASSQNLAGVPYEQYF	TGTGCCAGCTCGCAAAACTTAGCGGGAGTCCCCTACGAGCAGTACTTC
TRBV10-3	TRBJ1-1	NA	once	CAISELLGGTFEAFF	TGTGCCATCAGTGAGTTATTGGGCGGGACCTTTGAAGCTTTCTTT
TRBV27	TRBJ2-2	NA	NA	CASSKGTPTGYTGELFF	TGTGCCAGCAGCAAGGGAACTCCAACGGGATACACCGGGGAGCTGTTTTTT
TRBV5-1	TRBJ2-1	TRBD1	NA	CASSGGTGGYNEQFF	TGCGCCAGCAGCGGAGGGACAGGGGGCTACAATGAGCAGTTCTTC
TRBV10-3	TRBJ2-1	TRBD1	NA	CAISLGDSNEQFF	TGTGCCATCAGTTTGGGGGACAGCAATGAGCAGTTCTTC
TRBV10-3	TRBJ1-1	TRBD1	NA	CAISPPSGQGNTEAFF	TGTGCCATCAGCCCTCCCTCGGGACAGGGGAACACTGAAGCTTTCTTT
TRBV6-5	TRBJ2-7	NA	once	CASRINLLYEQYF	TGTGCCAGCAGAATCAATCTACTCTACGAGCAGTACTTC
TRBV29-1	TRBJ1-2	NA	NA	CSVGQNYGYTF	TGCAGCGTTGGACAGAACTATGGCTACACCTTC
TRBV13	TRBJ1-1	NA	once	CASSLVGGAAEAFF	TGTGCCAGCAGCTTAGTCGGGGGGGCCGCTGAAGCTTTCTTT
TRBV7-2	TRBJ2-5	NA	NA	CASSFTVIQETQYF	TGTGCCAGCAGCTTCACGGTAATCCAAGAGACCCAGTACTTC
TRBV2	TRBJ1-2	TRBD1	NA	CASSITGTGYGYTF	TGTGCCAGCAGCATTACCGGGACAGGCTATGGCTACACCTTC
TRBV5-1	TRBJ1-2	NA	NA	CASSYDSFNYGYTF	TGCGCCAGCAGCTATGACAGCTTCAACTATGGCTACACCTTC
TRBV20-1	TRBJ1-5	NA	once	CSASQGIQPQHF	TGCAGTGCTAGTCAGGGAATTCAGCCCCAGCATTTT